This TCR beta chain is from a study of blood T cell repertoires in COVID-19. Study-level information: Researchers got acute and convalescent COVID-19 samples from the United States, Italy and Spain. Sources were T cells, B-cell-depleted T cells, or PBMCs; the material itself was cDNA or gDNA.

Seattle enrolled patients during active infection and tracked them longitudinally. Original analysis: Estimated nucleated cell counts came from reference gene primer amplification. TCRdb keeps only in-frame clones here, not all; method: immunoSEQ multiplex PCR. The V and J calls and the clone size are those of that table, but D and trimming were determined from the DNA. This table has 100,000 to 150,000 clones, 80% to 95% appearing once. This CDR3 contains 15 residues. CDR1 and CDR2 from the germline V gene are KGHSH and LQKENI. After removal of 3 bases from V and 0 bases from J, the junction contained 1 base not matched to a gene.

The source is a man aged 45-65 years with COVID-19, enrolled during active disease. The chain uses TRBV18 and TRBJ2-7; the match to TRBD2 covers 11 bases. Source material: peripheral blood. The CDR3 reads CASSPTSGSSYEQYF. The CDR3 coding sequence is TGTGCCAGCTCACCCACTAGCGGGAGCTCCTACGAGCAGTACTTC.